This T cell receptor beta chain stems from a study of technical replicates of blood from a few donors. The CDR3 loop spans 15 amino acids. Trimming took 1 base from V and 5 from J, leaving 15 bases between them. Germline assignment: CDR1 SGHKS and CDR2 YYEKEE (reference sequence). Measured with immunoSEQ multiplex PCR; TCRdb has only the in-frame clones, and not every one. The sample consists of roughly 62,000 clones, about 95% of them appearing once. Sequencing was done on a sample of PBMCs. The clonotype comes from a human donor in good health. Some clones in this sample may be carry-over from other donors' samples. This chain connects TRBV5-5 to TRBJ1-1; perhaps TRBD1 as D (5 bases). CDR3 nucleotide sequence: TGTGCCAGCAGCTTGATCGGGGGGGGAATGACTGAAGCTTTCTTT. Translation: CASSLIGGGMTEAFF.